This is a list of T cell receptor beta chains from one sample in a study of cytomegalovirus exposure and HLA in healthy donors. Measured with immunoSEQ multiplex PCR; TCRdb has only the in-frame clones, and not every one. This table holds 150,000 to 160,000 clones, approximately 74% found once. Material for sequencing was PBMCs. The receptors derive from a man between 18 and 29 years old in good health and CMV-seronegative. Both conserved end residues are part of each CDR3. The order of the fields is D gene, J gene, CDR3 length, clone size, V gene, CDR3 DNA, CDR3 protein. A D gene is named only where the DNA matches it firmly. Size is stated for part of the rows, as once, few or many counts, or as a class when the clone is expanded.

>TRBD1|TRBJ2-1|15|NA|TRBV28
TGTGCCAGCATCAGAGGGGGACAGGGGAGGAATGAGCAGTTCTTC
CASIRGGQGRNEQFF
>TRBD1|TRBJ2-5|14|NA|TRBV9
TGTGCCAGCAGCGTAGGAAGGACAGGAGAGACCCAGTACTTC
CASSVGRTGETQYF
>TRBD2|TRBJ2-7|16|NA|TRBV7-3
TGTGCCAGCAGCTTACGGGGGGGGAGGAGTTCCTACGAGCAGTACTTC
CASSLRGGRSSYEQYF
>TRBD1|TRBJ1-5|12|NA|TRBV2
TGTGCCGGACAGGGGCCCAATCAGCCCCAGCATTTT
CAGQGPNQPQHF
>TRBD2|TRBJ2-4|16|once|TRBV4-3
TGCGCCAGCAGCCAAGATCTAAGCGGGGGGGGTAACATTCAGTACTTC
CASSQDLSGGGNIQYF
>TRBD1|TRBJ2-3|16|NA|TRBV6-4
TGTGCCAGCAGTCTGGGACAGGGCCTCCGTACAGATACGCAGTATTTT
CASSLGQGLRTDTQYF
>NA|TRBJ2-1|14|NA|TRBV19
TGTGCCAGTAGTATCTCTAGTTCAAACAATGAGCAGTTCTTC
CASSISSSNNEQFF
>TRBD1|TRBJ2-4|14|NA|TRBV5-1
TGCGCCAGCAGCTTGGCAGGGGGTGAAAACAGTCAGTACTTC
CASSLAGGENSQYF
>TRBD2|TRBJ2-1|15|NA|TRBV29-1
TGCAGCGTCGGGTGGACTAGCGGCTCCTACAATGAGCAGTTCTTC
CSVGWTSGSYNEQFF
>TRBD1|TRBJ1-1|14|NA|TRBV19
TGTGCCAGTAGTAGAACAGGGGGCGGCACTGAAGCTTTCTTT
CASSRTGGGTEAFF
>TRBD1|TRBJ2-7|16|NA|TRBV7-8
TGTGCCAGCAGCTTGCCTCCGGGACAGGGGGTCTCACGGCAGTACTTC
CASSLPPGQGVSRQYF
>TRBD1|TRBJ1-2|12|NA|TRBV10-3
TGTGCCATCAGACGACAGGGCTATGGCTACACCTTC
CAIRRQGYGYTF
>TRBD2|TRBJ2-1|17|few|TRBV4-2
TGTGCCAGCAGCCAATCTACCCTCACGAGCGGGGGCATTGAGCAGTTCTTC
CASSQSTLTSGGIEQFF
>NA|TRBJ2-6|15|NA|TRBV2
TGTGCCAGCTCCCAGGGTCCCTCTGGGGCCAACGGCCTGACTTTC
CASSQGPSGANGLTF
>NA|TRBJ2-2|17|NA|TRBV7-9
TGTGCCAGCAGCTCACGGAGGGACTCAGGTTACACCGGGGAGCTGTTTTTT
CASSSRRDSGYTGELFF
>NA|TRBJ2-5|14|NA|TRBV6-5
TGTGCCAGCAGTTACTCGACTAGCCAAGAGACCCAGTACTTC
CASSYSTSQETQYF
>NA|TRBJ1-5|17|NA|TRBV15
TGTGCCACCAGCAGAGATGACATAGGGGGGGGCCCTCGGCCCCAGCATTTT
CATSRDDIGGGPRPQHF
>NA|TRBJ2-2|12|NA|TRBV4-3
TGCGCCACCGGGCGGGGCACCGGGGAGCTGTTTTTT
CATGRGTGELFF
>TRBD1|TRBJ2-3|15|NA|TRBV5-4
TGTGCCAGCAGCTTTCAGGGGGCCGGGACAGATACGCAGTATTTT
CASSFQGAGTDTQYF
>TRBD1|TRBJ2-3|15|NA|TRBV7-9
TGTGCCAGCAGCGCAACAGGGGTGGGCACAGATACGCAGTATTTT
CASSATGVGTDTQYF
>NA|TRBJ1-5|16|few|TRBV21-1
TGTGCCAGCAGCACCCGGGACATCGGCTACAATCAGCCCCAGCATTTT
CASSTRDIGYNQPQHF
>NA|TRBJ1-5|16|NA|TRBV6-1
TGTGCCAGCAGTGAGTTCGCTGGAGATAGCAATCAGCCCCAGCATTTT
CASSEFAGDSNQPQHF
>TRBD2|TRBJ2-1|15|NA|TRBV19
TGTGCCAGTAGTATTTTGGGGGGGGGAAATAATGAGCAGTTCTTC
CASSILGGGNNEQFF
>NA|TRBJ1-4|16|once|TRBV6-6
TGTGCCAGCAGTTTCCACACTAAGTCAACTAATGAAAAACTGTTTTTT
CASSFHTKSTNEKLFF
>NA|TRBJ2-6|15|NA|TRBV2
TGTGCCAGCAGTGACGGGGACTCTGGGGCCAACGTCCTGACTTTC
CASSDGDSGANVLTF
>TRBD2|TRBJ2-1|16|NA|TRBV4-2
TGTGCCAGCAGCCAAGAGGTACCGGGGGGGCTCAATGAGCAGTTCTTC
CASSQEVPGGLNEQFF
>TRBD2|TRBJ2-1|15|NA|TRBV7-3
TGTGCCAGCAGCCGAACTAGCGGGGGGAGAAATGAGCAGTTCTTC
CASSRTSGGRNEQFF
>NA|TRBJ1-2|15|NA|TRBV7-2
TGTGCCAGCAGCTTAGAGTGGCCAGGCCGATATGGCTACACCTTC
CASSLEWPGRYGYTF
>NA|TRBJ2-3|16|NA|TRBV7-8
TGTGCCAGCAGCTTAGCTAGCGGAGGAGTATCAGATACGCAGTATTTT
CASSLASGGVSDTQYF
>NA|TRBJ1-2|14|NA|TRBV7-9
TGTGCCAGCAGCTCCACAGGGTCGAACTATGGCTACACCTTC
CASSSTGSNYGYTF
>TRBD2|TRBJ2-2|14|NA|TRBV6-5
TGTGCCAGCAGACGGACTAGCGGGACCGGGGAGCTGTTTTTT
CASRRTSGTGELFF
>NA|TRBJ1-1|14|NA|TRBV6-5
TGTGCCGGCAACCCCCCTGGTTCAGGCACTGAAGCTTTCTTT
CAGNPPGSGTEAFF
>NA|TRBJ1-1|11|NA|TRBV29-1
TGCAGCTTCTCCCAGGACACTGAAGCTTTCTTT
CSFSQDTEAFF
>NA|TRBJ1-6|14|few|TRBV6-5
TGTGCCAGCAGTTACTCGTTACTTAATTCACCCCTCCACTTT
CASSYSLLNSPLHF
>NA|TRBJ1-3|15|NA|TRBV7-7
TGTGCCAGCAGCTCGGCAAGGGGTGAAGGAAACACCATATATTTT
CASSSARGEGNTIYF
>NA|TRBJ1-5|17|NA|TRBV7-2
TGTGCCAGCAGCTTAGTGGCAGGGCCACGTCAAGGTCAGCCCCAGCATTTT
CASSLVAGPRQGQPQHF
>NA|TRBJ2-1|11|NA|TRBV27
TGTGCCAGCAGTCGCTACAATGAGCAGTTCTTC
CASSRYNEQFF